This paragraph reports one TCR beta chain. While CD8+ and CD4+ T cells were isolated negatively, TEMRA cells were enriched by FACS. Reverse transcription of about 0.45 to 1 ug RNA was carried out with random hexamers. Across 54 Vbeta and 13 Jbeta, immunoSEQ multiplex PCR amplified TCR beta CDR3. One entry per CDR3 protein results from TCRdb running MiXCR on the immunoSEQ multiplex PCR reads. The sample contains approximately 200,000 distinct CDR3 sequences, more than 85% of which appear only once. V trimming: 6 bases; J trimming: 4 bases; junction bases outside the gene matches: 10. This CDR3 contains 15 residues. Per germline, CDR1 SEHNR and CDR2 FQNEAQ (reference sequence). This sample stems from a study of CD8 T cells in Susac syndrome.

Sequencing input: CD4+ T cells from PBMCs. V and J are TRBV7-9 and TRBJ1-2; 8 bases are shared with TRBD1. The receptor was isolated from a human donor with multiple sclerosis. CDR3 protein: CASSPLGQESYGYTF. CDR3 DNA sequence: TGTGCCAGCAGTCCTCTGGGACAGGAATCCTATGGCTACACCTTC.